The 7 T cell receptor beta chains below come from one sample, sequenced in a study of cytomegalovirus exposure and HLA in healthy donors. Here immunoSEQ multiplex PCR was the method, and the copy in TCRdb shows in-frame clones only, minus some. This sample has about 190,000 clones, with about 82% found just once. Sequencing was done on a sample of PBMCs. These TCRs come from a woman aged 18-29 years in good health and CMV-seronegative.

This clone was found a few times. The rearrangement joins TRBV7-2 to TRBJ1-6; TRBD1 aligns across 8 bases. The germline gives CDR1 SGHTA, CDR2 FQGNSA. Trimming cost V 5 bases and J 7 bases; bases outside gene matches: 1. The CDR3 is made up of 13 amino acids. The DNA for the CDR3 is TGTGCCAGCAGCCGACAGGGGAATTCACCCCTCCACTTT. Its translation: CASSRQGNSPLHF.

The rearrangement uses TRBV7-9 and TRBJ2-7, with a tentative D call TRBD2 (6 bases). In germline, CDR1 is SEHNR, CDR2 FQNEAQ (reference sequence). Deletions cut 2 bases from V and 5 bases from J, with 10 bases between. The CDR3 loop spans 13 amino acids. The CDR3 DNA reads TGTGCCAGCAGCTTAAAGGGAGGACACGAGCAGTACTTC. It translates to CASSLKGGHEQYF.

This chain joins TRBV18 and TRBJ1-1, with D perhaps matching TRBD1 (5 bases). V lost 0 bases and J 3 bases, leaving 11 bases between the germline ends. The CDR3 is 15 amino acids. Per germline, CDR1 KGHSH and CDR2 LQKENI. In DNA, the CDR3 is TGTGCCAGCTCACCACCGCTTGCCAGGGACACTGAAGCTTTCTTT. It codes for CASSPPLARDTEAFF.

The rearrangement links TRBV2 to TRBJ2-7; D is perhaps TRBD2 (6 bases). Trimming took off 5 bases at V and 4 bases at J, with 9 bases between the two ends. Germline CDR1 and CDR2: SNHLY and FYNNEI. There are 12 residues in the CDR3. CDR3 bases: TGTGCCAGCAGTTCAGGGAGGTACGAGCAGTACTTC. Translated: CASSSGRYEQYF.

The gene calls are TRBV27 and TRBJ1-2; 7 bases match TRBD1. CDR1 MNHEY and CDR2 SMNVEV come from the germline V gene (reference sequence). The length of the CDR3 is 15 residues. J lost 4 bases, V lost 7 bases, and 12 bases had no gene match. CDR3 nucleotide sequence: TGTGCCAGCACAAGGTCTACAGGGGTTTTCTATGGCTACACCTTC. Translating gives CASTRSTGVFYGYTF.

The chain is built from TRBV10-2 and TRBJ2-1, with 10 bases lining up with TRBD2. After removal of 6 bases from V and 3 bases from J, the junction contained 8 bases not matched to a gene. Germline V gives CDR1 WSHSY, CDR2 SAAADI. The CDR3 runs to 16 residues. The CDR3 here is CASRPSGSFYYNEQFF. The CDR3 nucleotides read TGCGCCAGCAGGCCTAGCGGGAGTTTCTACTACAATGAGCAGTTCTTC.

This chain joins TRBV19 and TRBJ2-1; TRBD2 aligns across 13 bases. Germline V CDR1 and CDR2: LNHDA, SQIVND (reference sequence). Trimming at V came to 5 bases and at J to 3 bases, leaving 4 bases not matched to a gene. The CDR3 sequence is 16 residues long. The CDR3 DNA follows: TGTGCCAGTAGTTCCCGGACTAGCGGGGGCTACAATGAGCAGTTCTTC. Translated, it gives CASSSRTSGGYNEQFF. Filled out from reference TRBV19 and TRBJ2-1, the complete variable domain reads DGGITQSPKYLFRKEGQNVTLSCEQNLNHDAMYWYRQDPGQGLRLIYYSQIVNDFQKGDIAEGYSVSREKKESFPLTVTSAQKNPTAFYLCASSSRTSGGYNEQFFGPGTRLTVL.